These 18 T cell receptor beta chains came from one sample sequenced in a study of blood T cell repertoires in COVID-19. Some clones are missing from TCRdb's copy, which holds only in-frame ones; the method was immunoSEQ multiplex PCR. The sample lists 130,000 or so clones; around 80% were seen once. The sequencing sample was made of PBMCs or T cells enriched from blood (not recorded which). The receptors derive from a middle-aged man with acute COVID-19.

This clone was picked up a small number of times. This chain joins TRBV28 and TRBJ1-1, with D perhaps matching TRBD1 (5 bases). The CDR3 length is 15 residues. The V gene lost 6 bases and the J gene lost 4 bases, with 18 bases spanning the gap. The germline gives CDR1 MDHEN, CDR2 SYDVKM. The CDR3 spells CASRALFDSFTEAFF. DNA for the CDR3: TGTGCCAGCAGGGCCCTTTTTGACAGTTTCACTGAAGCTTTCTTT.

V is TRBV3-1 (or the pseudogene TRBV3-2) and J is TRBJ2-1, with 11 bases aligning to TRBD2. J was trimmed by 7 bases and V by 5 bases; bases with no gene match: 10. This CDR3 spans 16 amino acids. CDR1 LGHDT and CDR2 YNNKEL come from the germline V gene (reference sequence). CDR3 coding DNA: TGTGCCAGCAGCGGAACTAGCGGGGGCGTTTGGAATGAGCAGTTCTTC. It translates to CASSGTSGGVWNEQFF.

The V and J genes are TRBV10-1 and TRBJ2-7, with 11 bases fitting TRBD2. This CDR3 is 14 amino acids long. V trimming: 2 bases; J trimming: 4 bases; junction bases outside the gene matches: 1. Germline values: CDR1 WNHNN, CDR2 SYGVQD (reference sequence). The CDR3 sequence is CASSERTSGYEQYF. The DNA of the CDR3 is TGCGCCAGCAGTGAGAGGACTAGCGGGTACGAGCAGTACTTC.

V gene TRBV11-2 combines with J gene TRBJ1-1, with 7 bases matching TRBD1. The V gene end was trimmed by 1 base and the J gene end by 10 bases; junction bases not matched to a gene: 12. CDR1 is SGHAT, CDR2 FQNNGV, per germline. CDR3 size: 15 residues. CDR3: CASSLALHRGVGAFF. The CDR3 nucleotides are TGTGCCAGCAGCTTAGCGCTCCACAGGGGAGTCGGAGCTTTCTTT.

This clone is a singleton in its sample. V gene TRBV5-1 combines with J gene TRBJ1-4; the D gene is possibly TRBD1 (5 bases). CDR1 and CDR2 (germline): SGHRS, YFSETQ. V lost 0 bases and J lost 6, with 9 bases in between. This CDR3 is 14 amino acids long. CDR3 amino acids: CASSLGRADEKLFF. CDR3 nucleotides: TGCGCCAGCAGCTTGGGCAGGGCAGATGAAAAACTGTTTTTT.

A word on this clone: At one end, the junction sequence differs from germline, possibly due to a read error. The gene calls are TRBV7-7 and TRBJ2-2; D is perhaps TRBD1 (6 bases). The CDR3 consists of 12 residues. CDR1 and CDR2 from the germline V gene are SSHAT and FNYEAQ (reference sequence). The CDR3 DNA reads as TGTGCTAGCAGCCAGGGGACCGGGGAGCTGTTTTTT. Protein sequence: CASSQGTGELFF. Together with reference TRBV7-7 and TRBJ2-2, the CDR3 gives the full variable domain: GAGVSQSPRYKVTKRGQDVTLRCDPISSHATLYWYQQALGQGPEFLTYFNYEAQPDKSGLPSDRFSAERPEGSISTLTIQRTEQRDSAMYRCASSQGTGELFFGEGSRLTVL.

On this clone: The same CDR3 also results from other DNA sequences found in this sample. CDR3 loop: CASSLITDTQYF. The CDR3, as DNA: TGTGCCAGCAGCCTTATCACAGATACGCAGTATTTT. This rearrangement joins TRBV3-1 (or the pseudogene TRBV3-2) to TRBJ2-3; no clear D. Germline assignment: CDR1 LGHDT and CDR2 YNNKEL (reference sequence). The V end lost 4 bases, the J end lost 2 bases, and 4 bases lay between the germline ends. CDR3 size: 12 residues.

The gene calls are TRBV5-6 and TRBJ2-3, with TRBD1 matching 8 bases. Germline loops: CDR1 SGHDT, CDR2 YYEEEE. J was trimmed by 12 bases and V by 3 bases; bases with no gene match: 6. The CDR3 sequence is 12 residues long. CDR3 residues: CASSSFPGGQYF. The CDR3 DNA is TGTGCCAGCAGCTCCTTCCCAGGGGGCCAGTATTTT.

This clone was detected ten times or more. CDR3: CASSESYNQPQHF. CDR3 bases: TGTGCCAGCAGTGAGAGTTACAATCAGCCCCAGCATTTT. The gene calls are TRBV2 and TRBJ1-5; D is uncertain. The CDR3 consists of 13 residues. V dropped 3 bases and J dropped 3 bases, with 6 bases sitting between them. Per germline, CDR1 SNHLY and CDR2 FYNNEI.

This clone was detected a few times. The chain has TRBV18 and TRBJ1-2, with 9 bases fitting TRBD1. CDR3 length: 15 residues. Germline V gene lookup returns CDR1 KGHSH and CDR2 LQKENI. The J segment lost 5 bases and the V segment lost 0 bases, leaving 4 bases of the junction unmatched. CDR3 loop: CASSPPDRGEYGYTF. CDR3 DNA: TGTGCCAGCTCACCACCGGACAGGGGAGAATATGGCTACACCTTC.

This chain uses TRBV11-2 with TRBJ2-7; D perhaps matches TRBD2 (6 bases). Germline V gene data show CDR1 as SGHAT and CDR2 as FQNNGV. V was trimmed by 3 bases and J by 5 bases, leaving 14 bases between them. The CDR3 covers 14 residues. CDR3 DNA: TGTGCCAGCAGCTTTCCCAGGAGGGTCCACGAGCAGTACTTC. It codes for CASSFPRRVHEQYF.

Here the CDR3 DNA reads TGTGCCAGCAGCCGGGACAGTTATACCGAGCAGTACTTC. Its protein product is CASSRDSYTEQYF. The V gene is TRBV7-3, the J gene TRBJ2-7; 7 bases match TRBD1. V shed 5 bases, J shed 6 bases, and the junction held 7 bases outside the gene matches. Looked up from germline, CDR1 is SGHTA and CDR2 is FQGTGA. The CDR3 extends over 13 amino acids.

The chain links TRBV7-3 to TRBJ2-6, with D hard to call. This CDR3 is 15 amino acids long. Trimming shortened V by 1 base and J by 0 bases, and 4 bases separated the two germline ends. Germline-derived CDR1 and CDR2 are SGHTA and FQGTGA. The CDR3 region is CASSLISSGANVLTF. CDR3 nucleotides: TGTGCCAGCAGCTTAATCAGCTCTGGGGCCAACGTCCTGACTTTC. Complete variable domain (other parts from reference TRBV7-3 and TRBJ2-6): GAGVSQTPSNKVTEKGKYVELRCDPISGHTALYWYRQSLGQGPEFLIYFQGTGAADDSGLPNDRFFAVRPEGSVSTLKIQRTERGDSAVYLCASSLISSGANVLTFGAGSRLTVL.

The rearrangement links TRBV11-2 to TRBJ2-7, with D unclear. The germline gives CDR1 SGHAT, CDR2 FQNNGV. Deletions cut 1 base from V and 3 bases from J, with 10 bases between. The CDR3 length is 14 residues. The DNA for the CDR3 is TGTGCCAGCAGCTTAGGGCTAGAAGTCTACGAGCAGTACTTC. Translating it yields CASSLGLEVYEQYF.

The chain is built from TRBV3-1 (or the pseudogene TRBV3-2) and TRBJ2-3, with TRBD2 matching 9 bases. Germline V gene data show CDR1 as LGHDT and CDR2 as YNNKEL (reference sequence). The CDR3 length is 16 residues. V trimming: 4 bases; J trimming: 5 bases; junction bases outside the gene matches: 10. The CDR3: CASSPLGGGAKDTQYF. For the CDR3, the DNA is TGTGCCAGCAGCCCGTTAGGCGGGGGGGCCAAAGATACGCAGTATTTT.

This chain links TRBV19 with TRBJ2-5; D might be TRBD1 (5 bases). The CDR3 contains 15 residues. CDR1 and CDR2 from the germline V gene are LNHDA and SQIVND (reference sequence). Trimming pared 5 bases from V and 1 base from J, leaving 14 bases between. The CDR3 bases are TGTGCCAGTAGTCGGGCAGACAGTCTCCAAGAGACCCAGTACTTC. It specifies CASSRADSLQETQYF.

This chain's CDR3 is CASSRDRGSNYGYTF. CDR3 DNA sequence: TGCGCCAGCAGCCGGGACAGGGGCTCCAACTATGGCTACACCTTC. The V gene is TRBV5-1, the J gene TRBJ1-2; 10 positions match TRBD1. From germline, CDR1 is SGHRS and CDR2 YFSETQ. With V trimmed by 4 bases and J by 2 bases, 5 bases remained unmatched. The CDR3 length is 15 residues.

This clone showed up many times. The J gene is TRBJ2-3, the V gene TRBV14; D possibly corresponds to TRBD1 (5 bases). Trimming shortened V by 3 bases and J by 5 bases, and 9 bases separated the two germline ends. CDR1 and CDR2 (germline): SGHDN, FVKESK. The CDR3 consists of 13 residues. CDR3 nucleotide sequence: TGTGCCAGCAGCCAGGGGCACGGAGATACGCAGTATTTT. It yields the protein CASSQGHGDTQYF.